This T cell receptor (beta chain) was sequenced in a study of cytomegalovirus exposure and HLA in healthy donors. Overall study findings and caveats: A few V segments could not be told apart, such as TRBV6-2 and TRBV6-3, and were left out.

Primers for the PCR totalled 60 Vbeta and 13 Jbeta. Method: immunoSEQ multiplex PCR; TCRdb's copy keeps in-frame clones and lacks some. The sample contains some 130,000 clones, more than 65% of which appear only once. Details on this clone: Its antigen is undetermined.

Trimming shortened V by 6 bases and J by 2 bases, and 11 bases separated the two germline ends. The CDR3 spans 13 residues. CDR1 is SGHRS, CDR2 YFSETQ, per germline. The source of this sequence is a woman in her sixties or seventies in good health and CMV-seropositive. V is TRBV5-1 and J is TRBJ1-2, with D uncertain. The specimen was PBMCs. CDR3 region: CASTREANYGYTF. The CDR3 bases are TGCGCCAGCACCCGGGAGGCAAACTATGGCTACACCTTC.